Each of the 17 T cell receptor beta chains below was sequenced from the same sample in a study of blood T cell repertoires in COVID-19. The data were produced by immunoSEQ multiplex PCR, yet TCRdb's version contains in-frame clones alone and is incomplete. The sample yields some 83,000 clones, about 76% seen once. The sequenced material came from peripheral blood. These receptors were taken from a man older than 75 with acute or convalescent COVID-19.

The chain carries TRBV7-8 and TRBJ2-7; 9 bases agree with TRBD1. With 5 bases clipped from V and 4 bases from J, the junction kept 12 bases outside the gene matches. Germline values: CDR1 SGHVS, CDR2 FQNEAQ. The length of the CDR3 is 16 residues. The CDR3 sequence is CASSVLVGQGPYEQYF. CDR3 nucleotides: TGTGCCAGCAGCGTATTGGTGGGACAGGGCCCTTACGAGCAGTACTTC.

CDR3 protein: CASSDLTGPGTEAFF. In DNA form, the CDR3 reads TGTGCCAGCAGTGACCTGACAGGGCCGGGCACTGAAGCTTTCTTT. The chain is built from TRBV6-2 or TRBV6-3 and TRBJ1-1; 7 bases line up with TRBD1. The V gene end was trimmed by 5 bases and the J gene end by 4 bases; junction bases not matched to a gene: 10. The CDR3 spans 15 residues. Germline CDR1 reads MNHEY; CDR2 reads SVGEGT.

The V call is TRBV6-6, the J call TRBJ1-4, with D possibly matching TRBD1 (5 bases). The length of the CDR3 is 15 residues. Germline V gene data show CDR1 as MNHNY and CDR2 as SVGAGI (reference sequence). V shed 6 bases and J shed 0 bases, with 11 bases lying between them. CDR3 in DNA: TGTGCCAGCAGGAGACAGTATTCAACTAATGAAAAACTGTTTTTT. This translates into CASRRQYSTNEKLFF.

This chain links TRBV28 with TRBJ2-5; TRBD2 agrees at 7 bases. V shed 2 bases, J shed 5 bases, and the junction held 5 bases outside the gene matches. The CDR3 consists of 14 residues. Germline V gives CDR1 MDHEN, CDR2 SYDVKM. In DNA form, the CDR3 reads TGTGCCAGCAGTTTAGGGACTAAGTACGAGACCCAGTACTTC. Protein product: CASSLGTKYETQYF. The full variable domain, in which reference TRBV28 and TRBJ2-5 provide the parts outside the CDR3, is DVKVTQSSRYLVKRTGEKVFLECVQDMDHENMFWYRQDPGLGLRLIYFSYDVKMKEKGDIPEGYSVSREKKERFSLILESASTNQTSMYLCASSLGTKYETQYFGPGTRLLVL.

The rearrangement uses TRBV7-3 and TRBJ2-1; 13 bases agree with TRBD2. V shed 5 bases, J shed 6 bases, and the junction held 10 bases outside the gene matches. The CDR3 has 17 amino acids. From germline, CDR1 is SGHTA and CDR2 FQGTGA. CDR3 in DNA: TGTGCCAGCAGCCACCACGGACTAGCGGGAGAGGGCAATGAGCAGTTCTTC. Translated, it gives CASSHHGLAGEGNEQFF.

V usage is TRBV19 and J usage is TRBJ2-2; D is uncertain. The V gene's germline CDR1 is LNHDA and CDR2 SQIVND (reference sequence). Trimming shortened V by 9 bases and J by 1 base, and 15 bases separated the two germline ends. This CDR3 region has 15 residues. The DNA for the CDR3 is TGTGCCAGCTCATACACTTCTAGGAACACCGGGGAGCTGTTTTTT. It yields the protein CASSYTSRNTGELFF.

V is TRBV5-5 and J is TRBJ2-7, with TRBD2 identical over 11 bases. V lost 2 bases to trimming and J lost 1 base; unmatched junction nucleotides: 11. The CDR3 loop spans 18 amino acids. Germline CDR1 SGHKS, CDR2 YYEKEE (reference sequence). CDR3 in amino acids: CASSFRLYGTSGSYEQYF. The CDR3 DNA sequence: TGTGCCAGCAGCTTCCGACTCTACGGGACTAGCGGATCCTACGAGCAGTACTTC. Supplemented by reference TRBV5-5 and TRBJ2-7, the full variable domain reads DAGVTQSPTHLIKTRGQQVTLRCSPISGHKSVSWYQQVLGQGPQFIFQYYEKEERGRGNFPDRFSARQFPNYSSELNVNALLLGDSALYLCASSFRLYGTSGSYEQYFGPGTRLTVT.

The chain joins TRBV5-1 to TRBJ2-7, with 8 bases identical to TRBD1. The ends lost 1 base at V and 6 bases at J; junction bases unmatched: 3. CDR1 and CDR2 from the germline V gene are SGHRS and YFSETQ. CDR3 length: 13 amino acids. The CDR3 here is CASSLWTGSEQYF. The CDR3 nucleotides read TGCGCCAGCAGCTTGTGGACAGGGTCCGAGCAGTACTTC.

This clone was seen a few times. This chain uses TRBV10-3 with TRBJ1-1; no clear D gene. Germline V gene data show CDR1 as ENHRY and CDR2 as SYGVKD. This CDR3 is 13 amino acids long. Trimming stripped 4 bases from V and 1 base from J, with 7 bases between. The CDR3 sequence: CAISAEGNTEAFF. CDR3 nucleotides: TGTGCCATCAGTGCGGAGGGGAACACTGAAGCTTTCTTT.

The chain carries TRBV18 and TRBJ1-4; 8 nucleotides align to TRBD1. The germline V gene has CDR1 KGHSH and CDR2 LQKENI. With 0 bases clipped from V and 4 bases from J, the junction kept 1 base outside the gene matches. CDR3 size: 15 residues. The CDR3 reads CASSPPTGVNEKLFF. The DNA for the CDR3 is TGTGCCAGCTCACCACCGACAGGGGTTAATGAAAAACTGTTTTTT.

This sequence joins TRBV5-1 and TRBJ2-1; 9 bases fit TRBD2. CDR1 is SGHRS and CDR2 is YFSETQ in the germline V gene. CDR3 length equals 13 residues. Trimming took 3 bases from V and 9 from J; bases not matched to a gene: 4. The CDR3 coding sequence is TGCGCCAGCAGCTGGGGGACTAGCAGTGAGCAGTTCTTC. Amino acid sequence: CASSWGTSSEQFF.

V is TRBV4-3 and J is TRBJ1-3; D ambiguous. CDR3 size: 17 residues. Trimming pared 4 bases from V and 2 bases from J, leaving 18 bases between. The germline CDR1 and CDR2 sequences are LGHNA and YSLEER. In DNA, the CDR3 is TGCGCCAGCAGCCTAGAACGAACCGCGGGGACTGGAAACACCATATATTTT. It translates to CASSLERTAGTGNTIYF.

This chain links TRBV7-3 with TRBJ2-1; 13 bases agree with TRBD2. From germline, CDR1 is SGHTA and CDR2 FQGTGA. The CDR3 runs to 16 residues. V was pared by 5 bases and J by 8 bases, with 9 bases of the junction left unmatched. CDR3 sequence: CASSRGRTSGSDEQFF. The CDR3, as DNA: TGTGCCAGCAGCCGGGGACGGACTAGCGGGAGCGATGAGCAGTTCTTC.

This clone was found a few times. The J gene is TRBJ1-5, the V gene TRBV2, with D possibly being TRBD1 (5 bases). The CDR3 sequence is 14 residues long. Germline values: CDR1 SNHLY, CDR2 FYNNEI. Trimming took off 4 bases at V and 11 bases at J, with 18 bases between the two ends. For the CDR3, the DNA is TGTGCCAGCAGTGTTGGGGCCTTAGACCCGGCCCAGCATTTT. As protein: CASSVGALDPAQHF.

This chain connects TRBV9 to TRBJ2-5; possibly TRBD1 for D (5 bases). Germline V gene sequence: CDR1 SGDLS, CDR2 YYNGEE. The CDR3 runs 15 residues. V was clipped by 0 bases and J by 5 bases, with 14 bases between them. CDR3 DNA: TGTGCCAGCAGCGTAGGAACAGGCAAGCCGGAGACCCAGTACTTC. It codes for CASSVGTGKPETQYF.

The V call is TRBV2, the J call TRBJ1-5; unclear D gene. The CDR3 extends over 14 amino acids. Per germline, CDR1 SNHLY and CDR2 FYNNEI. V was cut by 10 bases and J by 7 bases, with 20 bases left in between. The CDR3 loop is CATSVGQAYQPQHF. CDR3 coding DNA: TGTGCCACCTCGGTCGGTCAGGCCTACCAGCCCCAGCATTTT.

The V and J genes are TRBV7-3 and TRBJ2-2; D may be TRBD1 (5 bases). CDR3 length equals 14 residues. V shed 5 bases and J shed 2 bases, with 9 bases lying between them. CDR1 is SGHTA, CDR2 FQGTGA, per germline. CDR3 bases: TGTGCCAGCAGCACCGGACATAACACCGGGGAGCTGTTTTTT. This gives the protein CASSTGHNTGELFF.